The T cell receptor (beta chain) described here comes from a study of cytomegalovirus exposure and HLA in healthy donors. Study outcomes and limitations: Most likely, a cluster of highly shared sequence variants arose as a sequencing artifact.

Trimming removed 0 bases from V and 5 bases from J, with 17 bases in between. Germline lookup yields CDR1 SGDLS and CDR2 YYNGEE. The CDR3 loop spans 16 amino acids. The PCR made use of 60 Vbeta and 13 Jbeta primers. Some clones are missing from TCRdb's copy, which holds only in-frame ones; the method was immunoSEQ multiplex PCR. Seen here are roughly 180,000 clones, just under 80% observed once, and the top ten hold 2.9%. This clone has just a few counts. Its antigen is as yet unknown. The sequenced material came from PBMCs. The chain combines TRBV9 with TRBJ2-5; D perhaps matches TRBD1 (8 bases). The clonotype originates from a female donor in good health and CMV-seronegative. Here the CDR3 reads CASSVEGTGGGETQYF. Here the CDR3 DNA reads TGTGCCAGCAGCGTAGAAGGAACAGGGGGAGGGGAGACCCAGTACTTC. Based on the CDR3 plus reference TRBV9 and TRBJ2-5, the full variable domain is DSGVTQTPKHLITATGQRVTLRCSPRSGDLSVYWYQQSLDQGLQFLIQYYNGEERAKGNILERFSAQQFPDLHSELNLSSLELGDSALYFCASSVEGTGGGETQYFGPGTRLLVL.